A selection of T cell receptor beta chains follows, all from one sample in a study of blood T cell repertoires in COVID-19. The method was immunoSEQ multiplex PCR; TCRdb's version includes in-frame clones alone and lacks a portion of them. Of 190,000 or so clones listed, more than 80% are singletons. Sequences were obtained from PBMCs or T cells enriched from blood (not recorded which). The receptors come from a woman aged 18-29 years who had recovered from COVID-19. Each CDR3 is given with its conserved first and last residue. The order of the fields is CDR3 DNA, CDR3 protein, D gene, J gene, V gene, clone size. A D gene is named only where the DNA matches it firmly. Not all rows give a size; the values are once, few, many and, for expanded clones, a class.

CDR3nt: TGTGCCAGCAGCCAACAGACCGGGGGGGCCATCGCAGATACGCAGTATTTT
CDR3aa: CASSQQTGGAIADTQYF
d_gene: TRBD2
j_gene: TRBJ2-3
v_gene: TRBV3-1/TRBV3-2
abundance: NA

CDR3nt: TGCGCCAGCAGTGAGTCGAGGGGACAGGGGGCGCGGAATTCACCCCTCCACTTT
CDR3aa: CASSESRGQGARNSPLHF
d_gene: TRBD1
j_gene: TRBJ1-6
v_gene: TRBV10-1
abundance: once

CDR3nt: TGTGCCAGCATCTCGGACAGGGCCTTCTATGGCTACACCTTC
CDR3aa: CASISDRAFYGYTF
d_gene: NA
j_gene: TRBJ1-2
v_gene: TRBV21-1
abundance: once

CDR3nt: TGTGCCAGCAGCCAAAAAGGACAGGGGTTCAATGGCTACACCTTC
CDR3aa: CASSQKGQGFNGYTF
d_gene: TRBD1
j_gene: TRBJ1-2
v_gene: TRBV6-5
abundance: NA

CDR3nt: TGTGCCAGCAGAGGCGGGGGGACTAATTCACCCCTCCACTTT
CDR3aa: CASRGGGTNSPLHF
d_gene: NA
j_gene: TRBJ1-6
v_gene: TRBV6-5
abundance: once

CDR3nt: TGTGCCAGCGGACCTCGTCCGGGGGGTCCTCCACTTTCCTACGAGCAGTACTTC
CDR3aa: CASGPRPGGPPLSYEQYF
d_gene: TRBD2
j_gene: TRBJ2-7
v_gene: TRBV7-9
abundance: NA

CDR3nt: TGTGCCAGCAGCTTTGGCCAGGGGTTAAATGAAAAACTGTTTTTT
CDR3aa: CASSFGQGLNEKLFF
d_gene: NA
j_gene: TRBJ1-4
v_gene: TRBV7-2
abundance: NA

CDR3nt: TGTGCCAGCAGCAATAGTTGGGGCTACACCTTC
CDR3aa: CASSNSWGYTF
d_gene: NA
j_gene: TRBJ1-2
v_gene: TRBV12-3/TRBV12-4
abundance: NA

CDR3nt: TGTGCCAGCAGTTACGCTTCAGTGTCCGGGGCCAACGTCCTGACTTTC
CDR3aa: CASSYASVSGANVLTF
d_gene: NA
j_gene: TRBJ2-6
v_gene: TRBV6-5
abundance: NA

CDR3nt: TGTGCCAGCAGCTCACCCGGACTAGCGGGGGGTCGTGGCACCGGGGAGCTGTTTTTT
CDR3aa: CASSSPGLAGGRGTGELFF
d_gene: TRBD2
j_gene: TRBJ2-2
v_gene: TRBV7-9
abundance: NA

CDR3nt: TGTGCCAGCAGCTTAGGACAGGGGAACGGAAACACCATATATTTT
CDR3aa: CASSLGQGNGNTIYF
d_gene: TRBD1
j_gene: TRBJ1-3
v_gene: TRBV11-2
abundance: NA

CDR3nt: TGTGCCAGCAGCAGTCTCACAGGGGTCTACGAGCAGTACTTC
CDR3aa: CASSSLTGVYEQYF
d_gene: TRBD1
j_gene: TRBJ2-7
v_gene: TRBV27
abundance: NA

CDR3nt: TGCGCCAGCAGCCAAGATGGGGGGGCTGGAAACACCATATATTTT
CDR3aa: CASSQDGGAGNTIYF
d_gene: NA
j_gene: TRBJ1-3
v_gene: TRBV4-1
abundance: NA

CDR3nt: TGTGCCATCAGTGAGTCGACAGGGGGCCGGAATGAGCAGTTCTTC
CDR3aa: CAISESTGGRNEQFF
d_gene: TRBD1
j_gene: TRBJ2-1
v_gene: TRBV10-3
abundance: NA

CDR3nt: TGTGCCAGCAGCCTTAGCGGGGGGGCAGCAGATACGCAGTATTTT
CDR3aa: CASSLSGGAADTQYF
d_gene: TRBD2
j_gene: TRBJ2-3
v_gene: TRBV4-2
abundance: few

CDR3nt: TGTGCCAGCAAAACCGGGACAGGGTTCGAGCAGTACTTC
CDR3aa: CASKTGTGFEQYF
d_gene: TRBD1
j_gene: TRBJ2-7
v_gene: TRBV7-9
abundance: NA

CDR3nt: TGTGCCAGCAGCCCCGGACAGGGGGACTACACTGAAGCTTTCTTT
CDR3aa: CASSPGQGDYTEAFF
d_gene: TRBD1
j_gene: TRBJ1-1
v_gene: TRBV13
abundance: NA

CDR3nt: TGTGCCAGCAGTTTAACCACGGCCAGAGGGGGCTATGTGAACGAGCAGTACTTC
CDR3aa: CASSLTTARGGYVNEQYF
d_gene: TRBD1
j_gene: TRBJ2-7
v_gene: TRBV28
abundance: NA

CDR3nt: TGTGCCAGCTCCCGAGACGAGGGACAGGGGAATGAAAAACTGTTTTTT
CDR3aa: CASSRDEGQGNEKLFF
d_gene: TRBD1
j_gene: TRBJ1-4
v_gene: TRBV18
abundance: NA

CDR3nt: TGTGCCAGCTCACCACCTAGCGTGACAGGGGAGCTGTTTTTT
CDR3aa: CASSPPSVTGELFF
d_gene: NA
j_gene: TRBJ2-2
v_gene: TRBV18
abundance: NA

CDR3nt: TGTGCCTGGAGTGTACGCACAGCAGCTTACAATGAGCAGTTCTTC
CDR3aa: CAWSVRTAAYNEQFF
d_gene: NA
j_gene: TRBJ2-1
v_gene: TRBV30
abundance: NA

CDR3nt: TGTGCCAGCCGGGACTTGAACACTGAAGCTTTCTTT
CDR3aa: CASRDLNTEAFF
d_gene: NA
j_gene: TRBJ1-1
v_gene: TRBV28
abundance: NA

CDR3nt: TGTGCCAGCAGTCTCAATCAGCCCCAGCATTTT
CDR3aa: CASSLNQPQHF
d_gene: NA
j_gene: TRBJ1-5
v_gene: TRBV2
abundance: NA

CDR3nt: TGTGCCAGCAGCATTCTCCAGGGGCGAACCGGGGAGCTGTTTTTT
CDR3aa: CASSILQGRTGELFF
d_gene: NA
j_gene: TRBJ2-2
v_gene: TRBV3-1/TRBV3-2
abundance: NA

CDR3nt: TGTGCCAGCAGCGTACGAGGACAGGGGGTTAGCAATCAGCCCCAGCATTTT
CDR3aa: CASSVRGQGVSNQPQHF
d_gene: TRBD1
j_gene: TRBJ1-5
v_gene: TRBV7-8
abundance: NA

CDR3nt: TGTGCCAGCAGTTTCGACGCGGTCTATGAGCAGTTCTTC
CDR3aa: CASSFDAVYEQFF
d_gene: NA
j_gene: TRBJ2-1
v_gene: TRBV6-2/TRBV6-3
abundance: few

CDR3nt: TGTGCCAGCAGTTTAGGGCGACAGGCGTCACACTATGGCTACACCTTC
CDR3aa: CASSLGRQASHYGYTF
d_gene: NA
j_gene: TRBJ1-2
v_gene: TRBV27
abundance: NA

CDR3nt: TGTGCCAGCAGCCCTAGCGACGATACGCAGTATTTT
CDR3aa: CASSPSDDTQYF
d_gene: NA
j_gene: TRBJ2-3
v_gene: TRBV3-1/TRBV3-2
abundance: once

CDR3nt: TGCGCCAGCAGTACCGGGACAGGAGGCGAGCAGTACTTC
CDR3aa: CASSTGTGGEQYF
d_gene: TRBD1
j_gene: TRBJ2-7
v_gene: TRBV10-1
abundance: NA

CDR3nt: TGTGCCAGCTCTCTCGGGATTGCGATTTCACAGCCCCAGCATTTT
CDR3aa: CASSLGIAISQPQHF
d_gene: NA
j_gene: TRBJ1-5
v_gene: TRBV18
abundance: NA

CDR3nt: TGCGCCAGCATTGGGGCGGGGCACACTGAAGCTTTCTTT
CDR3aa: CASIGAGHTEAFF
d_gene: NA
j_gene: TRBJ1-1
v_gene: TRBV5-1
abundance: few

CDR3nt: TGTGCCACCAGTGACCCCGCCGGGGGAGGAAACACCATATATTTT
CDR3aa: CATSDPAGGGNTIYF
d_gene: NA
j_gene: TRBJ1-3
v_gene: TRBV24-1
abundance: NA

CDR3nt: TGTGCCAGCAGTTACCCCCAGGGAAACACTGAAGCTTTCTTT
CDR3aa: CASSYPQGNTEAFF
d_gene: NA
j_gene: TRBJ1-1
v_gene: TRBV6-5
abundance: NA

CDR3nt: TGTGCCACCAGTGATTCACCTCAAGGAGCAGATACGCAGTATTTT
CDR3aa: CATSDSPQGADTQYF
d_gene: NA
j_gene: TRBJ2-3
v_gene: TRBV24-1
abundance: once

CDR3nt: TGTGCCACCAGCAGAAACAGGGACACTGAAGCTTTCTTT
CDR3aa: CATSRNRDTEAFF
d_gene: NA
j_gene: TRBJ1-1
v_gene: TRBV15
abundance: few

CDR3nt: TGTGCCAGCAGCTTAGCGGAGGGATCTAGTTCACCCCTCCACTTT
CDR3aa: CASSLAEGSSSPLHF
d_gene: NA
j_gene: TRBJ1-6
v_gene: TRBV7-6
abundance: NA

CDR3nt: TGTGCCAGCAGCCCTCGCGGGACAGGGAAATCTGCGGAAAATTCACCCCTCCACTTT
CDR3aa: CASSPRGTGKSAENSPLHF
d_gene: TRBD1
j_gene: TRBJ1-6
v_gene: TRBV28
abundance: NA

CDR3nt: TGTGCCAGCAGGACGGGACAGCTACTCTACGAGCAGTACTTC
CDR3aa: CASRTGQLLYEQYF
d_gene: TRBD1
j_gene: TRBJ2-7
v_gene: TRBV28
abundance: once

CDR3nt: TGCGCCAGCAGCCAGGGTCCGCGGGGCCGTCTGTCCTACGAGCAGTACTTC
CDR3aa: CASSQGPRGRLSYEQYF
d_gene: NA
j_gene: TRBJ2-7
v_gene: TRBV4-1
abundance: NA

CDR3nt: TGTGCCTGGAGTGTGTGGGACAGGGGTTTACGCGGCTACACCTTC
CDR3aa: CAWSVWDRGLRGYTF
d_gene: TRBD1
j_gene: TRBJ1-2
v_gene: TRBV30
abundance: NA

CDR3nt: TGTGCCAGCAGCTTAGAGTCCCGGAGCCCGCTGAACACTGAAGCTTTCTTT
CDR3aa: CASSLESRSPLNTEAFF
d_gene: NA
j_gene: TRBJ1-1
v_gene: TRBV7-9
abundance: few

CDR3nt: TGTGCCAGCAGTTACTCGGTTCTAGGGGCGAGGGAGCAGTACTTC
CDR3aa: CASSYSVLGAREQYF
d_gene: NA
j_gene: TRBJ2-7
v_gene: TRBV6-5
abundance: NA

CDR3nt: TGTGCCAGCAGTTTCTCTCGTAAGAACACTGAAGCTTTCTTT
CDR3aa: CASSFSRKNTEAFF
d_gene: NA
j_gene: TRBJ1-1
v_gene: TRBV28
abundance: NA

CDR3nt: TGTGCCAGCGGCGGACAGACAATCTATGGCTACACCTTC
CDR3aa: CASGGQTIYGYTF
d_gene: NA
j_gene: TRBJ1-2
v_gene: TRBV2
abundance: NA

CDR3nt: TGTGCCAGCAGCAAAATCGAACAGGGGCGGGTCACCATATATTTT
CDR3aa: CASSKIEQGRVTIYF
d_gene: NA
j_gene: TRBJ1-3
v_gene: TRBV21-1
abundance: NA

CDR3nt: TGTGCCAGCACGGGGGTAGGCTACACCTTC
CDR3aa: CASTGVGYTF
d_gene: NA
j_gene: TRBJ1-2
v_gene: TRBV6-5
abundance: NA

CDR3nt: TGTGCCTGGAGCCACTATTCTGGGGCCAACGTCCTGACTTTC
CDR3aa: CAWSHYSGANVLTF
d_gene: NA
j_gene: TRBJ2-6
v_gene: TRBV30
abundance: NA

CDR3nt: TGTGCCAGCAGGCTAGACAGGGGCCCGAACACTGAAGCTTTCTTT
CDR3aa: CASRLDRGPNTEAFF
d_gene: TRBD1
j_gene: TRBJ1-1
v_gene: TRBV2
abundance: once

CDR3nt: TGTGCCAGCGCTCTAGCGGGGTTGAGCACAGATACGCAGTATTTT
CDR3aa: CASALAGLSTDTQYF
d_gene: TRBD2
j_gene: TRBJ2-3
v_gene: TRBV5-4
abundance: NA

CDR3nt: TGTGCCTGGAGTGTTGGAGGGACCAACACCGGGGAGCTGTTTTTT
CDR3aa: CAWSVGGTNTGELFF
d_gene: NA
j_gene: TRBJ2-2
v_gene: TRBV30
abundance: NA

CDR3nt: TGTGCCAGCAGCCCCCCGGACAGGACAAGGGACATTCAGTACTTC
CDR3aa: CASSPPDRTRDIQYF
d_gene: TRBD1
j_gene: TRBJ2-4
v_gene: TRBV5-4
abundance: once

CDR3nt: TGTGCCAGCAGCTTATACCAGGATCCAGCCATTCAGTACTTC
CDR3aa: CASSLYQDPAIQYF
d_gene: NA
j_gene: TRBJ2-4
v_gene: TRBV7-2
abundance: few

CDR3nt: TGTGCCAGCAGCCCCCAGGGTACCAGGGCCAATGAGCAGTTCTTC
CDR3aa: CASSPQGTRANEQFF
d_gene: NA
j_gene: TRBJ2-1
v_gene: TRBV7-9
abundance: NA

CDR3nt: TGCGCCAGCACCCGGACAGGGAACACCGGGGAGCTGTTTTTT
CDR3aa: CASTRTGNTGELFF
d_gene: TRBD1
j_gene: TRBJ2-2
v_gene: TRBV5-1
abundance: NA

CDR3nt: TGTGCCAGCAGCTTCCACTTCAGGGGAAACTATGGCTACACCTTC
CDR3aa: CASSFHFRGNYGYTF
d_gene: NA
j_gene: TRBJ1-2
v_gene: TRBV7-9
abundance: NA

CDR3nt: TGTGCCAGTAGTATCAATCCAGGCTACGAGCAGTACTTC
CDR3aa: CASSINPGYEQYF
d_gene: NA
j_gene: TRBJ2-7
v_gene: TRBV19
abundance: NA

CDR3nt: TGTGCCAGCAGCTCCGGGACCGGGGAGCTGTTTTTT
CDR3aa: CASSSGTGELFF
d_gene: NA
j_gene: TRBJ2-2
v_gene: TRBV27
abundance: NA

CDR3nt: TGTGCCTGGCTCCGACAGGGTAATTCACCCCTCCACTTT
CDR3aa: CAWLRQGNSPLHF
d_gene: TRBD1
j_gene: TRBJ1-6
v_gene: TRBV30
abundance: NA